The 23 T cell receptor beta chains listed next were all sequenced from one sample in a study of blood T cells in healthy people across ages. Then a second PCR, running about 6 to 12 cycles, was carried out with a sample-barcoded 5' primer and a J-beta primer mix. MiXCR was run by TCRdb on the 5' RACE reads, yielding one entry per CDR3 protein. Here the sample spans hundreds of thousands of distinct CDR3 sequences, around 41% being singletons. Material for sequencing was blood. The receptors here all came from an elderly man in good health.

To note about this clonotype: A much more abundant neighbour one base away suggests this may be a read error. The chain uses TRBV28 and TRBJ2-7; the match to TRBD2 covers 11 bases. Germline CDR1 and CDR2: MDHEN and SYDVKM. Trimming removed 5 bases from V and 3 bases from J; junction bases left unmatched: 3. This CDR3 has 14 amino acids. In DNA form, the CDR3 reads TGTGCCAGCAGTCCTAGCGGGAGGCGCTACGAGCAGTACTTC. This codes for CASSPSGRRYEQYF. The full variable domain, its missing parts supplied by reference TRBV28 and TRBJ2-7, is DVKVTQSSRYLVKRTGEKVFLECVQDMDHENMFWYRQDPGLGLRLIYFSYDVKMKEKGDIPEGYSVSREKKERFSLILESASTNQTSMYLCASSPSGRRYEQYFGPGTRLTVT.

This clonotype has a handful of counts. The chain joins TRBV4-3 to TRBJ2-7; a possible D gene is TRBD1 (6 bases). Germline loops: CDR1 LGHNA, CDR2 YSLEER. This CDR3 has 16 residues. V dropped 0 bases and J dropped 5 bases, with 17 bases sitting between them. The CDR3 bases are TGCGCCAGCAGCCAAGATTACTCCAACAGGGTCAACGAGCAGTACTTC. This translates into CASSQDYSNRVNEQYF.

In regard to this clonotype: Likely a read error: the CDR3 ends without its conserved phenylalanine or tryptophan. The chain is built from TRBV3-1 and TRBJ2-1; no firm D call. CDR3 length equals 15 residues. Trimming took off 1 base at V and 7 bases at J, with 14 bases between the two ends. Germline V gene lookup returns CDR1 LGHDT and CDR2 YNNKEL (reference sequence). The CDR3 loop reads CASSQGFNPINEQFL. The CDR3 region has the DNA TGTGCCAGCAGCCAAGGTTTTAATCCTATAAATGAGCAGTTCTTA.

CDR3 loop: CASSQEQSSYNEQFF. The CDR3 DNA is TGCGCCAGCAGCCAAGAACAGAGCTCCTACAATGAGCAGTTCTTC. V is TRBV4-1 and J is TRBJ2-1; D is uncertain. CDR1 and CDR2 from the germline V gene are MGHRA and YSYEKL. The CDR3 consists of 15 residues. Trimming removed 0 bases from V and 0 bases from J, with 6 bases in between.

Details on this clonotype: Sequence at one end of the junction differs from germline and may be a read error. J is TRBJ2-5 and V is TRBV7-7; the D is unclear. CDR1 and CDR2 from the germline V gene are SSHAT and FNYEAQ (reference sequence). The CDR3 is made up of 15 amino acids. CDR3 sequence reads: CASSSSDSLGETQYF. Here the CDR3 DNA reads TGTGCTAGCAGCTCATCTGACTCCCTCGGAGAGACCCAGTACTTC.

This chain uses TRBV28 with TRBJ2-1; weak D call: TRBD2 (5 bases). CDR3 length equals 14 residues. With 8 bases removed from V and 4 bases from J, the gap between germline ends came to 15 bases. CDR1 is MDHEN and CDR2 is SYDVKM in the germline V gene. The CDR3 sequence is CASGRAREYNEQFF. The CDR3 region has the DNA TGTGCCAGCGGACGGGCGAGGGAGTACAATGAGCAGTTCTTC.

This chain's CDR3 is CASSLVRAGGPREQFF. The CDR3 nucleotides are TGTGCCAGCAGCTTAGTACGGGCGGGAGGGCCCAGGGAGCAGTTCTTC. The chain joins TRBV7-9 to TRBJ2-1, with TRBD2 matching 9 bases. The CDR3 covers 16 residues. J gave up 10 bases and V 1 base, and 11 bases lay outside the gene matches. Per the germline V gene, CDR1 is SEHNR and CDR2 is FQNEAQ (reference sequence).

Notes on this clonotype: This sequence may be a read error, since a much larger clone differs from it by one base. The chain joins TRBV7-9 to TRBJ2-1; D not resolved. V lost 3 bases and J 13 bases, leaving 13 bases between the germline ends. The germline CDR1 and CDR2 sequences are SEHNR and FQNEAQ (reference sequence). The CDR3 is made up of 12 amino acids. The CDR3 reads CASSLGSETQFF. Here the CDR3 DNA reads TGTGCCAGCAGCTTGGGCTCAGAGACCCAGTTCTTC.

J is TRBJ1-6 and V is TRBV2; the D gene is possibly TRBD1 (6 bases). V was cut by 3 bases and J by 7 bases, with 10 bases left in between. CDR3 size: 14 residues. Germline values: CDR1 SNHLY, CDR2 FYNNEI. For the CDR3, the DNA is TGTGCCAGCAGTGAGGAGGGGGGGAATTCACCCCTCCACTTT. Translated, it gives CASSEEGGNSPLHF. The full variable domain, completed using reference TRBV2 and TRBJ1-6, is EPEVTQTPSHQVTQMGQEVILRCVPISNHLYFYWYRQILGQKVEFLVSFYNNEISEKSEIFDDQFSVERPDGSNFTLKIRSTKLEDSAMYFCASSEEGGNSPLHFGNGTRLTVT.

This clonotype was seen ten or more times. The rearrangement uses TRBV20-1 and TRBJ2-7, with 7 bases identical to TRBD1. CDR1 is DFQATT and CDR2 is SNEGSKA in the germline V gene (reference sequence). Trimming at V came to 3 bases and at J to 1 base, leaving 15 bases not matched to a gene. The CDR3 runs to 17 residues. CDR3 sequence: CSASPPPGQMTSYEQYF. The DNA for the CDR3 is TGCAGTGCTAGTCCCCCACCGGGACAGATGACTTCCTACGAGCAGTACTTC.

The CDR3 sequence is CSARGGANTGELFF. CDR3 coding DNA: TGCAGTGCTAGAGGCGGGGCGAACACCGGGGAGCTGTTTTTT. This chain uses TRBV20-1 with TRBJ2-2; D perhaps matches TRBD2 (6 bases). The germline gives CDR1 DFQATT, CDR2 SNEGSKA (reference sequence). Trimming removed 1 base at V and 0 bases at J, with 6 bases between. The CDR3 has 14 amino acids.

This clonotype was observed a few times. This chain uses TRBV7-8 with TRBJ2-7; the D is unclear. The J call could be wrong; TRBJ2-5 is a better fit for the DNA end. This CDR3 spans 12 amino acids. The germline V gene has CDR1 SGHVS and CDR2 FQNEAQ. Written as DNA, the CDR3 is TGTGCCAGCATCCAGGACGGGGAGACCCAGTACTTC. Encoded protein: CASIQDGETQYF.

This clonotype was counted only a few times. The chain is built from TRBV11-2 and TRBJ1-2, with 9 bases identical to TRBD1. In germline, CDR1 is SGHAT, CDR2 FQNNGV. V was clipped by 1 base and J by 8 bases; unmatched bases: 8. The CDR3 extends over 15 amino acids. Written as DNA, the CDR3 is TGTGCCAGCAGCTTAGCGGGACAGGGTCTAAGAGGCTACACCTTC. Translating gives CASSLAGQGLRGYTF.

The chain joins TRBV4-3 to TRBJ2-1; either TRBD1 or TRBD2 may fit D (6 bases each). The V end was cut by 0 bases, the J end by 3 bases, with 21 bases between. Per the germline V gene, CDR1 is LGHNA and CDR2 is YSLEER. The CDR3 is 19 amino acids. The CDR3 nucleotides read TGCGCCAGCAGCCAAGAAGTACAGGGAGGACCCAAACTCTACAATGAGCAGTTCTTC. Encoded protein: CASSQEVQGGPKLYNEQFF.

Regarding this clonotype: Being one base from a much bigger clone, this may be a read error. This chain joins TRBV5-1 and TRBJ2-7; 9 bases align to TRBD1. The CDR3 is made up of 14 amino acids. Germline trimming cut 4 bases from V and 4 bases from J; bases unmatched to any gene: 6. Germline CDR1 is SGHRS and CDR2 is YFSETQ. The CDR3 loop reads CASSKHGQGYEQYF. The CDR3 DNA reads TGCGCCAGCAGCAAGCACGGACAGGGGTACGAGCAGTACTTC.

This rearrangement joins TRBV4-1 to TRBJ1-2; 10 bases agree with TRBD1. The CDR3 is 16 residues long. Germline CDR1 and CDR2: MGHRA and YSYEKL. J was trimmed by 4 bases and V by 1 base; bases with no gene match: 6. CDR3 in DNA: TGCGCCAGCAGCCAAGGGGGGACAGGGGCCATCTATGGCTACACCTTC. The encoded protein is CASSQGGTGAIYGYTF.

This clonotype was counted ten times or more. This sequence joins TRBV29-1 and TRBJ2-7, with D perhaps TRBD1 (6 bases). V dropped 4 bases and J dropped 2 bases, with 12 bases sitting between them. Germline V gene lookup returns CDR1 SQVTM and CDR2 ANQGSEA. The CDR3 length is 13 residues. This CDR3 is CSVVRQATYEQYF. In DNA, the CDR3 is TGCAGCGTTGTGAGACAGGCCACCTACGAGCAGTACTTC.

The J gene is TRBJ2-7, the V gene TRBV28; maybe TRBD1 (6 bases). V was pared by 8 bases and J by 4 bases, with 18 bases between. CDR3 length: 14 residues. Germline V gene sequence: CDR1 MDHEN, CDR2 SYDVKM. The CDR3 here is CASGPPNRGYEQYF. The DNA for the CDR3 is TGTGCCAGCGGGCCACCTAATAGGGGGTACGAGCAGTACTTC.

The CDR3 here is CASTIPDRGRTEAFF. CDR3 bases: TGTGCCAGCACCATCCCTGACAGGGGAAGGACTGAAGCTTTCTTT. The chain employs TRBV27 and TRBJ1-1, with 8 bases lining up with TRBD1. The CDR3 is made up of 15 amino acids. The V and J ends lost 7 bases and 5 bases, in that order; junction bases with no gene match: 12. Looked up from germline, CDR1 is MNHEY and CDR2 is SMNVEV (reference sequence).

The chain uses TRBV6-2 or TRBV6-3 and TRBJ1-5; D gene ambiguous. Germline assignment: CDR1 MNHEY and CDR2 SVGEGT. Trimming pared 2 bases from V and 7 bases from J, leaving 12 bases between. CDR3 size: 14 residues. CDR3 sequence reads: CASSYRHGGQPQHF. The CDR3 nucleotides are TGTGCCAGCAGTTACCGACATGGAGGCCAGCCCCAGCATTTT.

Concerning this clonotype itself: Just one base apart from a much larger clone, this may be a read error. The genes are TRBV5-1 and TRBJ2-7, with D perhaps matching TRBD1 or TRBD2 (5 bases each). The assigned J gene may be wrong: the sequence end matches TRBJ2-5 better. The CDR3 consists of 12 residues. The V gene's germline CDR1 is SGHRS and CDR2 YFSETQ. In DNA, the CDR3 is TGCGCCAGCTGCCGGGGACGAGAGACCCAGTACTTC. Its translation is CASCRGRETQYF.

This clonotype has at least ten counts. The V call is TRBV7-9, the J call TRBJ2-7; 7 nucleotides align to TRBD1. The germline CDR1 and CDR2 sequences are SEHNR and FQNEAQ (reference sequence). The CDR3 totals 12 residues. V dropped 2 bases and J dropped 5; count of bases not matched to a gene: 0. The CDR3 DNA reads TGTGCCAGCAGCTTAACAGGGGACGAGCAGTACTTC. This encodes CASSLTGDEQYF. Together with reference TRBV7-9 and TRBJ2-7, the CDR3 gives the full variable domain: DTGVSQNPRHKITKRGQNVTFRCDPISEHNRLYWYRQTLGQGPEFLTYFQNEAQLEKSRLLSDRFSAERPKGSFSTLEIQRTEQGDSAMYLCASSLTGDEQYFGPGTRLTVT.

This clonotype turned up a few times. V and J are TRBV12-3 or TRBV12-4 and TRBJ2-7; 9 bases match TRBD1. This CDR3 is 15 amino acids long. V gave up 4 bases and J gave up 6 bases; unmatched junction bases: 10. CDR3: CASSSGTGPLGEQYF. The DNA of the CDR3 is TGTGCCAGCAGTTCCGGGACAGGGCCTCTGGGCGAGCAGTACTTC.